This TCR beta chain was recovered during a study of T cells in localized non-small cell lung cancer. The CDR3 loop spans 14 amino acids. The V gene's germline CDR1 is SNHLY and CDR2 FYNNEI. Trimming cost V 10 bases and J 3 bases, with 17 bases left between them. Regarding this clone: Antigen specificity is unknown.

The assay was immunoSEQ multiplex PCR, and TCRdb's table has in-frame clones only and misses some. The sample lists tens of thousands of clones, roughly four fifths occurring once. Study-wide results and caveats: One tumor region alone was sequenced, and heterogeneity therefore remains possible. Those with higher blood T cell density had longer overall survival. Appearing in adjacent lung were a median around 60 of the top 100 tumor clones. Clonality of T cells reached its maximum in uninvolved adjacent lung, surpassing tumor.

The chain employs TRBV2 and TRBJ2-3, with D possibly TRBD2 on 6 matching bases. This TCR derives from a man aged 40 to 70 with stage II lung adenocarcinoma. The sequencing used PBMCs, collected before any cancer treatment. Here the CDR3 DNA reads TGTGCCACCGCTCCCCGGGGGATTACAGATACGCAGTATTTT. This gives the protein CATAPRGITDTQYF.